The source of this T cell receptor (beta chain) is a study of blood T cell repertoires in COVID-19. CDR1 is KGHSH, CDR2 LQKENI, per germline. Trimming took 6 bases from V and 1 from J, leaving 16 bases between them. This CDR3 comprises 16 residues. Libraries were prepared by immunoSEQ multiplex PCR; TCRdb keeps only in-frame clonotypes and omits some of them. The sample carries around 300,000 clones, approximately 88% recorded once. Input material: PBMCs or T cells enriched from blood (not recorded which). This TCR was sampled from a woman aged 30 to 39 who had recovered from COVID-19. This chain uses TRBV18 with TRBJ1-5, with a weak D call TRBD1 (6 bases). CDR3 DNA sequence: TGTGCCAGCTCCCCGTCCTCAGGGGCAAGCAATCAGCCCCAGCATTTT. It specifies CASSPSSGASNQPQHF.